The 2 T cell receptor beta chains below all came from one sample that was sequenced in a study of monozygotic twins with inflammatory bowel disease. TCRdb re-called the 5' RACE reads; one entry per CDR3 protein, DNA not given. The table lists 350,000 to 550,000 distinct CDR3 sequences. Sequenced sample: blood. These receptors were taken from a human donor with ulcerative colitis or Crohn's disease, or a healthy co-twin of an affected twin (not recorded which).

V and J are TRBV2 and TRBJ2-2; checking the TCRdb D call of TRBD2 is not possible without DNA. The CDR3 has 15 residues. CDR1 is SNHLY and CDR2 is FYNNEI in the germline V gene. The CDR3 sequence is CASSELGGGPGELFF.

This chain joins TRBV30 and TRBJ2-5. The germline V gene has CDR1 GTSNPN and CDR2 SVGIG (reference sequence). This CDR3 is 12 amino acids long. CDR3 region: CAWSLQGETQYF.